Presented here are 5 T cell receptor beta chains from one specimen sequenced in a study of T cell changes during pregnancy in multiple sclerosis. TCRdb's table, derived via immunoSEQ multiplex PCR, lists solely in-frame clones and lacks some. The table shows some 37,000 clones, with about 90% occurring only once. Source: CD4+ T cells from peripheral blood mononuclear cells, taken before pregnancy. The receptors were gathered from a female donor with multiple sclerosis, enrolled in a pregnancy study.

The CDR3 spells CASSTVRQVRSTEAFF. CDR3 DNA: TGTGCCAGCAGCACGGTTCGTCAGGTTAGAAGTACTGAAGCTTTCTTT. The chain has TRBV13 and TRBJ1-1; D remains unclear. Between the trimmed V and J ends, which lost 5 bases and 5 bases, there was a span of 21 bases. Germline-derived CDR1 and CDR2 are PRHDT and FYEKMQ (reference sequence). This CDR3 has 16 amino acids.

This rearrangement joins TRBV19 to TRBJ1-3; TRBD1 matches 10 bases. CDR3 length: 18 residues. V dropped 4 bases and J dropped 0; count of bases not matched to a gene: 9. Germline V gene data show CDR1 as LNHDA and CDR2 as SQIVND (reference sequence). The CDR3 loop is CASSRPGTGVYSGNTIYF. DNA of the CDR3: TGTGCCAGTAGTAGACCCGGGACAGGGGTTTACTCTGGAAACACCATATATTTT.

The CDR3 loop reads CASSLELAGGITGELFF. CDR3 coding DNA: TGTGCCAGCAGCTTAGAACTAGCGGGAGGGATCACCGGGGAGCTGTTTTTT. This sequence joins TRBV7-3 and TRBJ2-2; 13 nucleotides align to TRBD2. The trim removed 2 bases at V and 4 bases at J, leaving 4 bases unmatched. The germline CDR1 and CDR2 sequences are SGHTA and FQGTGA. The CDR3 consists of 17 residues.

The J gene is TRBJ1-1, the V gene TRBV5-1, with D maybe TRBD1 (5 bases). This CDR3 region has 14 residues. Germline V gene data show CDR1 as SGHRS and CDR2 as YFSETQ. Trimming pared 4 bases from V and 2 bases from J, leaving 12 bases between. CDR3 region: CASSPGAGNTEAFF. The DNA of the CDR3 is TGCGCCAGCAGCCCCGGGGCGGGAAACACTGAAGCTTTCTTT.

This chain connects TRBV30 to TRBJ2-2; tentatively, D is TRBD2 (6 bases). The length of the CDR3 is 14 residues. V dropped 1 base and J dropped 4 bases, with 10 bases sitting between them. Per the germline V gene, CDR1 is GTSNPN and CDR2 is SVGIG (reference sequence). DNA of the CDR3: TGTGCCTGGAGTGCGGGAGTGGGCACCGGGGAGCTGTTTTTT. It is translated as CAWSAGVGTGELFF.